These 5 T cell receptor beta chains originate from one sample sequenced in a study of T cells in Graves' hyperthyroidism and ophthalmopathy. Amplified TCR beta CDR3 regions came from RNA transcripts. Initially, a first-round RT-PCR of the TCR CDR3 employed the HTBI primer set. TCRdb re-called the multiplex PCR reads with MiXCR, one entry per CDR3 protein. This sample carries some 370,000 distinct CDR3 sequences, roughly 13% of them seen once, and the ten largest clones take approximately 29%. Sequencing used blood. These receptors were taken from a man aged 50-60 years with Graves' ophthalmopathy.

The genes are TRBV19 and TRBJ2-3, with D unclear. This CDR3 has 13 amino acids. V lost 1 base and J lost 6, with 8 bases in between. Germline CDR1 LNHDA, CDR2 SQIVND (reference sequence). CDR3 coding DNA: TGTGCCAGTAGTATAGGTGACGTTGATACGCAGTATTTT. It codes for CASSIGDVDTQYF.

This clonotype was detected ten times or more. The CDR3 spells CASRVVQGSYEQYF. The CDR3 nucleotides are TGTGCCAGCAGGGTGGTTCAGGGCTCCTACGAGCAGTACTTC. J is TRBJ2-7 and V is TRBV6-1; perhaps TRBD1 as D (5 bases). From germline, CDR1 is MNHNS and CDR2 SASEGT. Trimming removed 6 bases from V and 0 bases from J, with 12 bases in between. The CDR3 consists of 14 residues.

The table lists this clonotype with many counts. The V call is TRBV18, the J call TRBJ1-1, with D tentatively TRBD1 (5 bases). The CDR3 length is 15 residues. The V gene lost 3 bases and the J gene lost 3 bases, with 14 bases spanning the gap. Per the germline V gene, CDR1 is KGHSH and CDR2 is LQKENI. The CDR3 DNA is TGTGCCAGCTCACCGGTTTCAGGGACGTACACTGAAGCTTTCTTT. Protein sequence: CASSPVSGTYTEAFF.

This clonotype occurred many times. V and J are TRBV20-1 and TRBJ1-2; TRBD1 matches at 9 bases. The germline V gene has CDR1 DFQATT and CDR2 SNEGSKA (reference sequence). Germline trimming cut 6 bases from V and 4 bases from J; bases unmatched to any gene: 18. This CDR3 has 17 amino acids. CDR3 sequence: CSAPLVGQGTSGYGYTF. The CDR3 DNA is TGCAGTGCCCCCCTTGTGGGACAGGGTACCTCCGGCTATGGCTACACCTTC.

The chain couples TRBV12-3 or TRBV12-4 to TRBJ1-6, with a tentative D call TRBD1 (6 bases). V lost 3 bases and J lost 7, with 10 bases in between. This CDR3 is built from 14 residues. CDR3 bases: TGTGCCAGCAGTTTGGGGAGGGGGAATTCACCCCTCCACTTT. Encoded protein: CASSLGRGNSPLHF.